The T cell receptor beta chain under discussion was sequenced for a study of T-cell memory formation after mild COVID-19. The CDR3 has 15 amino acids. Germline trimming cut 4 bases from V and 5 bases from J; bases unmatched to any gene: 10. Germline V CDR1 and CDR2: KGHSH, LQKENI. Turning to this clonotype: No antigen is known for it.

Using its own MiXCR run on the 5' RACE reads, TCRdb lists one record per CDR3 protein. The sample lists some 160,000 distinct CDR3 sequences; 10% to 15% were seen once. The study, taken as a whole, reports: A subset of responding clones appeared in pre-infection memory, suggesting cross-reactive memory joined. Contracting clones localized mainly to CM and EM when CD4+ and mainly to EMRA when CD8+. CD4/CD8 balance held among clones contracting day 15 to 85, and later expanders leaned CD4+.

Sequenced sample: PBMCs or a T cell subset sorted from them (not recorded which). This clonotype was sampled from a man aged 18 to 30 who had mild COVID-19 (a few samples of this study predate the infection). Cell type and time point are not known. The genes are TRBV18 and TRBJ2-5; 7 bases align to TRBD1. CDR3 sequence (DNA): TGTGCCAGCTCACTTCACCCAGGGGGTGAGGAGACCCAGTACTTC. Its protein product is CASSLHPGGEETQYF.